These 32 T cell receptor beta chains were all obtained from the same sample, sequenced in a study of T cell repertoires in cytomegalovirus infection. What these receptors recognize is not known. MiXCR, run by TCRdb on the reads, gives a single entry per CDR3 protein. There are under 150,000 distinct CDR3 sequences in the sample; roughly a quarter occur only once, and 30% to 40% lies in the top ten. Sequencing was carried out using PBMCs, sequenced either directly or after in vitro stimulation (not recorded which). These receptors originate from a human donor in good health (CMV status not recorded). Some clones in this sample may be carry-over from other donors' samples.

The chain joins TRBV5-6 to TRBJ1-2; D might be TRBD1 (6 bases). Per germline, CDR1 SGHDT and CDR2 YYEEEE. This CDR3 spans 15 amino acids. V was cut by 4 bases and J by 2 bases, with 15 bases left in between. CDR3 nucleotides: TGTGCCAGCAGCAGGGTAGGGGGGATCAACTATGGCTACACCTTC. Residues: CASSRVGGINYGYTF.

This clonotype showed up just a few times. The rearrangement links TRBV6-1 to TRBJ2-3; D is unclear. The germline CDR1 and CDR2 sequences are MNHNS and SASEGT. The V end lost 6 bases, the J end lost 2 bases, and 18 bases lay between the germline ends. This CDR3 has 16 residues. CDR3 nucleotide sequence: TGTGCCAGCAGCCTTATGGGCCAACCGCTCACAGATACGCAGTATTTT. Translated: CASSLMGQPLTDTQYF.

V gene TRBV29-1 combines with J gene TRBJ1-4; no definite D call. V was pared by 7 bases and J by 8 bases, with 17 bases between. The CDR3 is made up of 13 amino acids. Germline V gene data show CDR1 as SQVTM and CDR2 as ANQGSEA. The CDR3 DNA follows: TGCAGCGCCAAAAAAGGAACGGGGGAAAAACTGTTTTTT. This codes for CSAKKGTGEKLFF.

This clonotype was seen a few times. The chain is built from TRBV7-9 and TRBJ2-1; TRBD1 agrees at 8 bases. The length of the CDR3 is 15 residues. Per the germline V gene, CDR1 is SEHNR and CDR2 is FQNEAQ (reference sequence). Trimming cost V 1 base and J 6 bases; bases outside gene matches: 5. The CDR3 DNA reads TGTGCCAGCAGCTTAGGCAGGGGGCATTTCAATGAGCAGTTCTTC. Encoded protein: CASSLGRGHFNEQFF.

This clonotype was found a few times. The chain has TRBV29-1 and TRBJ2-3, with D possibly matching TRBD2 (5 bases). V was clipped by 0 bases and J by 2 bases, with 9 bases between them. The germline V gene has CDR1 SQVTM and CDR2 ANQGSEA. The CDR3 totals 14 residues. Written as DNA, the CDR3 is TGCAGCGTTGAAGACGGGGTGTACACAGATACGCAGTATTTT. This gives the protein CSVEDGVYTDTQYF.

The rearrangement joins TRBV4-1 to TRBJ1-5, with D uncertain. The V end lost 10 bases, the J end lost 5 bases, and 15 bases lay between the germline ends. This CDR3 spans 13 amino acids. CDR1 is MGHRA and CDR2 is YSYEKL in the germline V gene. In DNA, the CDR3 is TGCGCCATCCCCGGCCTGGCTCATCAGCCCCAGCATTTT. This codes for CAIPGLAHQPQHF.

The V gene is TRBV6-5, the J gene TRBJ1-2, with 10 bases identical to TRBD1. V gave up 6 bases and J gave up 8 bases; unmatched junction bases: 6. The germline V gene encodes CDR1 MNHEY and CDR2 SVGAGI. The CDR3 is 13 amino acids. CDR3 in amino acids: CASSQTGGEGYTF. DNA for the CDR3: TGTGCCAGCAGCCAGACAGGGGGCGAGGGCTACACCTTC.

This clonotype was observed a single time. The chain joins TRBV20-1 to TRBJ1-3, with a weak D call TRBD1 (5 bases). The ends were cut back, 3 bases at V and 2 bases at J, with 8 bases in the middle. The germline V gene has CDR1 DFQATT and CDR2 SNEGSKA (reference sequence). This CDR3 is built from 13 residues. The CDR3 DNA reads as TGCAGTGCTAGCTGGGACCCTGGAAACACCATATATTTT. This gives the protein CSASWDPGNTIYF.

The rearrangement links TRBV6-1 to TRBJ1-5; the match to TRBD1 covers 11 bases. The CDR3 runs to 14 residues. The V segment lost 8 bases and the J segment 2 bases; nucleotides outside the gene matches: 2. The germline CDR1 and CDR2 sequences are MNHNS and SASEGT. The CDR3 sequence is CASRTGGGNQPQHF. The CDR3 DNA is TGTGCCAGCCGGACAGGGGGCGGCAATCAGCCCCAGCATTTT.

This clonotype was observed a few times. The V call is TRBV4-1, the J call TRBJ2-3; 14 bases agree with TRBD2. The germline CDR1 and CDR2 sequences are MGHRA and YSYEKL. The CDR3 runs to 17 residues. Unmatched junction bases numbered 8, after V lost 1 base and J lost 8 bases. CDR3 DNA sequence: TGCGCCAGCAGCCAAGGGACTAGCGGGAGGCCCCGGAGTACGCAGTATTTT. Translation gives CASSQGTSGRPRSTQYF.

This clonotype was counted only a few times. The CDR3 nucleotides read TGTGCCAGCAGTTTCGCTCCCCGGGGGGGAACTGAAGCTTTCTTT. Its protein product is CASSFAPRGGTEAFF. The chain uses TRBV6-6 and TRBJ1-1, with a possible D match to TRBD1 (5 bases). This CDR3 is 15 amino acids long. V lost 4 bases to trimming and J lost 5 bases, with 17 bases between them. Germline V lookup: CDR1 MNHNY, CDR2 SVGAGI (reference sequence).

This clonotype has only a few counts. The V and J genes are TRBV7-9 and TRBJ1-2, with 10 bases fitting TRBD1. The CDR3 spans 16 residues. Germline V CDR1 and CDR2: SEHNR, FQNEAQ (reference sequence). After removal of 4 bases from V and 7 bases from J, the junction contained 12 bases not matched to a gene. The CDR3 reads CASSSPLPGQGIGYTF. The CDR3 DNA is TGTGCCAGCAGCTCCCCCTTACCGGGACAGGGGATTGGCTACACCTTC.

The V gene is TRBV7-4, the J gene TRBJ2-7; D could derive from TRBD1 or TRBD2 (6 bases each). Trimming left V 2 bases short and J 2 bases short, with 13 bases between. The CDR3 loop spans 15 amino acids. The germline V gene encodes CDR1 SGHVT and CDR2 SQSDAQ. The CDR3: CASSLKLRDTYEQYF. DNA of the CDR3: TGTGCCAGCAGCTTAAAGTTGCGGGACACCTACGAGCAGTACTTC.

This clonotype was observed a handful of times. The chain couples TRBV27 to TRBJ2-3, with D possibly TRBD2 on 6 matching bases. CDR1 and CDR2 (germline): MNHEY, SMNVEV (reference sequence). V was clipped by 1 base and J by 1 base, with 12 bases between them. The CDR3 extends over 16 amino acids. CDR3 bases: TGTGCCAGCAGTTTATTGGGAGGTACAGGCACAGATACGCAGTATTTT. It codes for CASSLLGGTGTDTQYF.

This sequence joins TRBV18 and TRBJ2-7, with D tentatively TRBD2 (6 bases). Germline V gives CDR1 KGHSH, CDR2 LQKENI. The V end lost 8 bases, the J end lost 4 bases, and 27 bases lay between the germline ends. This CDR3 contains 17 residues. The CDR3 spells CASTSSAKGPRPYEQYV. CDR3 nucleotides: TGTGCCAGCACCTCTAGCGCTAAAGGCCCCCGACCTTACGAGCAGTACGTC.

This clonotype was seen repeatedly, ten times or more. The CDR3 DNA reads TGTGCCAGCAGTTTATGGGCACCTAGCGAAGCCGCCCATGAGCAGTTCTTC. Amino acid sequence: CASSLWAPSEAAHEQFF. The chain carries TRBV28 and TRBJ2-1; tentative D call: TRBD2 (6 bases). Germline V lookup: CDR1 MDHEN, CDR2 SYDVKM. The length of the CDR3 is 17 residues. The V end lost 0 bases, the J end lost 8 bases, and 20 bases lay between the germline ends.

This clonotype was found many times. The chain is built from TRBV10-2 and TRBJ2-5; the D gene is possibly TRBD2 (6 bases). CDR1 WSHSY and CDR2 SAAADI come from the germline V gene. The CDR3 sequence is 14 residues long. Trimming stripped 5 bases from V and 2 bases from J, with 12 bases between. Here the CDR3 reads CASSYGGRQETQYF. In nucleotides, the CDR3 is TGCGCCAGCAGTTACGGGGGTCGGCAAGAGACCCAGTACTTC.

The chain uses TRBV20-1 and TRBJ2-1, with 11 nucleotides matching TRBD2. The CDR3 has 16 residues. Germline V gene lookup returns CDR1 DFQATT and CDR2 SNEGSKA (reference sequence). Trimming removed 6 bases from V and 0 bases from J; junction bases left unmatched: 7. The CDR3 here is CSAVGTSGSSYNEQFF. The CDR3 DNA is TGCAGTGCCGTAGGGACTAGCGGTAGCTCCTACAATGAGCAGTTCTTC.

This clonotype occurred a few times. The CDR3 loop is CATGRYQETQYF. CDR3 bases: TGTGCCACCGGCCGGTACCAAGAGACCCAGTACTTC. The rearrangement joins TRBV11-3 to TRBJ2-5; unclear D gene. This CDR3 spans 12 amino acids. With 10 bases removed from V and 0 bases from J, the gap between germline ends came to 9 bases. CDR1 is SGHNT and CDR2 is YENEEA in the germline V gene.

The V call is TRBV24-1, the J call TRBJ2-5; D remains ambiguous. The CDR3 runs to 14 residues. Trimming removed 1 base at V and 5 bases at J, with 10 bases between. Germline lookup yields CDR1 KGHDR and CDR2 SFDVKD. The CDR3 DNA is TGTGCCACCAGTGATTTCATATCTCGGGAGACCCAGTACTTC. Amino acid sequence: CATSDFISRETQYF.

This clonotype occurred many times. The genes are TRBV7-3 and TRBJ2-1; 8 positions match TRBD2. V shed 3 bases and J 8 bases; nucleotides not matched to a gene: 9. This CDR3 is built from 15 residues. Germline CDR1 SGHTA, CDR2 FQGTGA. The CDR3 nucleotides read TGTGCCAGCAGCTTCTTCGGAGCGGGAGCCTATGAGCAGTTCTTC. It specifies CASSFFGAGAYEQFF.

This clonotype turned up a few times. This chain connects TRBV7-2 to TRBJ2-1; 10 bases line up with TRBD2. CDR1 is SGHTA, CDR2 FQGNSA, per germline. V trimming: 1 base; J trimming: 0 bases; junction bases outside the gene matches: 15. This CDR3 spans 21 amino acids. DNA for the CDR3: TGTGCCAGCAGCTTAGTACCCATAGCGGGAGGCGATTGGAGCTCCTACAATGAGCAGTTCTTC. Residues: CASSLVPIAGGDWSSYNEQFF.

This chain links TRBV4-2 with TRBJ1-4; D is unresolved. Germline CDR1 is LGHNA and CDR2 is YNFKEQ. CDR3 length equals 16 residues. V was cut by 0 bases and J by 8 bases, with 16 bases left in between. The CDR3 DNA follows: TGTGCCAGCAGCCAAGATTATCGCCAGTTAGGGGAAAAACTGTTTTTT. It translates to CASSQDYRQLGEKLFF.

This clonotype was detected only a few times. The chain recombines TRBV7-9 with TRBJ2-5, with D possibly being TRBD1 (7 bases). Trimming removed 5 bases at V and 5 bases at J, with 18 bases between. The length of the CDR3 is 15 residues. Germline V lookup: CDR1 SEHNR, CDR2 FQNEAQ (reference sequence). The CDR3 nucleotides read TGTGCCAGCAGCCAGAATCCACAGGGGAGGGAGACCCAGTACTTC. Protein product: CASSQNPQGRETQYF. Based on the CDR3 plus reference TRBV7-9 and TRBJ2-5, the full variable domain is DTGVSQNPRHKITKRGQNVTFRCDPISEHNRLYWYRQTLGQGPEFLTYFQNEAQLEKSRLLSDRFSAERPKGSFSTLEIQRTEQGDSAMYLCASSQNPQGRETQYFGPGTRLLVL.

The V and J genes are TRBV29-1 and TRBJ1-5; perhaps TRBD1 as D (5 bases). The CDR3 extends over 14 amino acids. Germline-derived CDR1 and CDR2 are SQVTM and ANQGSEA. V was cut by 3 bases and J by 6 bases, with 15 bases left in between. The CDR3 loop is CSVDYGGTGQPQHF. DNA for the CDR3: TGCAGCGTTGATTACGGGGGAACGGGTCAGCCCCAGCATTTT.

The chain links TRBV12-3 or TRBV12-4 to TRBJ1-4, with a possible D match to TRBD1 (6 bases). Trimming took off 5 bases at V and 4 bases at J, with 14 bases between the two ends. This CDR3 spans 15 amino acids. CDR3 nucleotide sequence: TGTGCCAGCAGTCCCAACAGGGTCCTTAATGAAAAACTGTTTTTT. The encoded protein is CASSPNRVLNEKLFF.

The chain joins TRBV11-3 to TRBJ2-5, with 8 bases identical to TRBD1. CDR3 length: 14 amino acids. Germline trimming cut 6 bases from V and 5 bases from J; bases unmatched to any gene: 8. CDR1 and CDR2 from the germline V gene are SGHNT and YENEEA. The CDR3 is CASSSRTGPETQYF. The CDR3 nucleotides read TGTGCCAGCAGTTCGAGGACAGGGCCGGAGACCCAGTACTTC.

The V call is TRBV5-5, the J call TRBJ2-1; 8 nucleotides align to TRBD2. J lost 4 bases, V lost 0 bases, and 6 bases had no gene match. This CDR3 is built from 16 residues. Germline CDR1 reads SGHKS; CDR2 reads YYEKEE (reference sequence). CDR3 loop: CASSLAGSGTYNEQFF. The CDR3 DNA follows: TGTGCCAGCAGCTTGGCGGGTAGCGGGACATACAATGAGCAGTTCTTC. Supplemented by reference TRBV5-5 and TRBJ2-1, the full variable domain reads DAGVTQSPTHLIKTRGQQVTLRCSPISGHKSVSWYQQVLGQGPQFIFQYYEKEERGRGNFPDRFSARQFPNYSSELNVNALLLGDSALYLCASSLAGSGTYNEQFFGPGTRLTVL.

The chain recombines TRBV20-1 with TRBJ1-3; D is unresolved. The length of the CDR3 is 12 residues. Trimming cost V 6 bases and J 4 bases, with 10 bases left between them. CDR1 is DFQATT, CDR2 SNEGSKA, per germline (reference sequence). The CDR3 DNA reads as TGCAGTGCCCCGACTCAAGGAAACACCATATATTTT. Protein: CSAPTQGNTIYF.

This chain joins TRBV18 and TRBJ1-4; D call uncertain. V lost 6 bases, J lost 4 bases, and 15 bases lay in between. Germline V CDR1 and CDR2: KGHSH, LQKENI. The CDR3 runs to 15 residues. CDR3 coding DNA: TGTGCCAGCTCGCCGCAGGAGGTGGTTAATGAAAAACTGTTTTTT. Encoded protein: CASSPQEVVNEKLFF. The full variable domain, rest sourced from reference TRBV18 and TRBJ1-4, is NAGVMQNPRHLVRRRGQEARLRCSPMKGHSHVYWYRQLPEEGLKFMVYLQKENIIDESGMPKERFSAEFPKEGPSILRIQQVVRGDSAAYFCASSPQEVVNEKLFFGSGTQLSVL.

This sequence joins TRBV24-1 and TRBJ2-2; TRBD2 agrees at 7 bases. CDR1 is KGHDR and CDR2 is SFDVKD in the germline V gene. CDR3 length: 17 amino acids. Trimming removed 4 bases from V and 0 bases from J; junction bases left unmatched: 7. The CDR3 bases are TGTGCCACCAGTGACCACTTAGCGGGCGCGAACACCGGGGAGCTGTTTTTT. Amino acid sequence: CATSDHLAGANTGELFF.

This clonotype was detected many times. The chain uses TRBV28 and TRBJ2-7, with D perhaps matching TRBD1 or TRBD2 (6 bases each). Looked up from germline, CDR1 is MDHEN and CDR2 is SYDVKM. The CDR3 length is 12 residues. V was cut by 3 bases and J by 7 bases, with 10 bases left in between. CDR3 sequence reads: CASSFRGLEQYF. DNA for the CDR3: TGTGCCAGCAGTTTTCGGGGGCTAGAGCAGTACTTC.